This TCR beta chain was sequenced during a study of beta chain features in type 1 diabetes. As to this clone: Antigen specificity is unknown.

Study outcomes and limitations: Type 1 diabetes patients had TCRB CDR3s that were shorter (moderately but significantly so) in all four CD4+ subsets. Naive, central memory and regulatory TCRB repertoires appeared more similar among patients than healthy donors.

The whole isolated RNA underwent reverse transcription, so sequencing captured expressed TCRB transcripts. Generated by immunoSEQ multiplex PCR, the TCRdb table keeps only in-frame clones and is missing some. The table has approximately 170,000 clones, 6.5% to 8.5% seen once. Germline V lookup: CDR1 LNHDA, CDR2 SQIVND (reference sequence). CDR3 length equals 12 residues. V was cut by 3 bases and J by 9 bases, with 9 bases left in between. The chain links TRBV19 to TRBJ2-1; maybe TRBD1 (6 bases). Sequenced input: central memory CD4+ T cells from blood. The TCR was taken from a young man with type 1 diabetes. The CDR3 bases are TGTGCCAGTAGTATTAGGGGGAGTGAGCAGTTCTTC. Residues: CASSIRGSEQFF.